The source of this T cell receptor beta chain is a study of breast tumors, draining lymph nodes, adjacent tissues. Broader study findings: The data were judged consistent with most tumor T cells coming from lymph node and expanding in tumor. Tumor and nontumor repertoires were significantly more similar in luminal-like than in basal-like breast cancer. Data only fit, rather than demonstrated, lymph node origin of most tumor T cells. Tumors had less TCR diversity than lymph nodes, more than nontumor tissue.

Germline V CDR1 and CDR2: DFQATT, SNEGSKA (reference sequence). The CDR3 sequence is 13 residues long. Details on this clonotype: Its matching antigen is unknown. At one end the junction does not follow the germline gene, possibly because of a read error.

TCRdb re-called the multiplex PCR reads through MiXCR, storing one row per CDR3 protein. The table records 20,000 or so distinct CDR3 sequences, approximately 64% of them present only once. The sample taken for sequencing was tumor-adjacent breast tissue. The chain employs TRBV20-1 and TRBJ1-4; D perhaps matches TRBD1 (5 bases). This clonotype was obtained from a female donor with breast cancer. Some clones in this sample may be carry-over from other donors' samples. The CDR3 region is CSARGGDGETLFF. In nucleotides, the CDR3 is TGCAGTGCTAGAGGAGGGGATGGTGAAACACTGTTTTTT.